This T cell receptor (beta chain) comes out of a study of blood T cell repertoires in COVID-19. Libraries were prepared by immunoSEQ multiplex PCR; TCRdb keeps only in-frame clonotypes and omits some of them. This table holds under 70,000 clones, over 70% found once. The clonotype comes from a woman aged 70-85 years with acute or convalescent COVID-19. The sequenced material came from peripheral blood.

The CDR3 spells CASSSSRDRGLPSPLHF. In DNA form, the CDR3 reads TGTGCCAGCAGCTCATCTAGGGACAGGGGATTACCTTCACCCCTCCACTTT. This chain connects TRBV5-6 to TRBJ1-6; TRBD1 agrees at 10 bases. There are 17 residues in the CDR3. Germline V gene data show CDR1 as SGHDT and CDR2 as YYEEEE. The V and J ends lost 3 bases and 9 bases, in that order; junction bases with no gene match: 12.